The 24 T cell receptor beta chains below were found in one sample sequenced in a study of blood T cell repertoires in COVID-19 (dated by TCRdb to about 2020). Receptors were amplified or captured by the immunoSEQ multiplex PCR assay. The table comes from immuneACCESS by way of TCRdb, which keeps in-frame sequences with V and J called. Part of the clones is missing from these tables; in studies checked, under half for an unresolved V gene and the rest for unknown reasons. The sample table contains about 260,000 clones; only one count was recorded for 87% of them. Over 2% of the sample is taken by the ten largest. Sequenced input: peripheral blood. The receptors were gathered from a woman aged 50 to 60 with acute or convalescent COVID-19.

For the CDR3, the DNA is TGTGCCAGCAGTTACGGGGGGATCTATGGCTACACCTTC. Encoded protein: CASSYGGIYGYTF. The V gene is TRBV6-2 or TRBV6-3, the J gene TRBJ1-2; the D gene is possibly TRBD1 (5 bases). Germline V gene sequence: CDR1 MNHEY, CDR2 SVGEGT. This CDR3 has 13 amino acids. V was pared by 2 bases and J by 4 bases, with 8 bases between.

The chain has TRBV4-1 and TRBJ2-7; 8 nucleotides align to TRBD1. Germline V CDR1 and CDR2: MGHRA, YSYEKL. V trimming: 4 bases; J trimming: 3 bases; junction bases outside the gene matches: 5. This CDR3 is 14 amino acids long. CDR3 in amino acids: CASSPQGTGYEQYF. CDR3 coding DNA: TGCGCCAGCAGCCCGCAGGGGACAGGCTACGAGCAGTACTTC.

V and J are TRBV29-1 and TRBJ2-1, with 9 bases identical to TRBD1. V shed 6 bases, J shed 5 bases, and the junction held 20 bases outside the gene matches. The CDR3 has 18 amino acids. Germline values: CDR1 SQVTM, CDR2 ANQGSEA. The CDR3 DNA is TGCAGCGTGAAAGGACAGGGGAGGGGGGAACGAGGGCACAATGAGCAGTTCTTC. Its translation is CSVKGQGRGERGHNEQFF.

V gene TRBV3-1 (or the pseudogene TRBV3-2) combines with J gene TRBJ2-1, with 14 bases matching TRBD2. Germline V gene data show CDR1 as LGHDT and CDR2 as YNNKEL (reference sequence). The J segment lost 8 bases and the V segment lost 6 bases, leaving 6 bases of the junction unmatched. The CDR3 runs 15 residues. This chain's CDR3 is CASRGLAGVSDEQFF. CDR3 sequence (DNA): TGTGCCAGCAGGGGACTAGCGGGAGTTTCGGATGAGCAGTTCTTC.

The chain couples TRBV27 to TRBJ2-1; a possible D gene is TRBD1 (5 bases). CDR3 length: 11 amino acids. V gave up 7 bases and J gave up 7 bases, with 8 bases separating them. Germline V lookup: CDR1 MNHEY, CDR2 SMNVEV (reference sequence). CDR3 in DNA: TGTGCCAGCAAGGGGTGGAATGAGCAGTTCTTC. It translates to CASKGWNEQFF.

This chain uses TRBV7-2 with TRBJ2-3, with D unresolved. Trimming took off 3 bases at V and 3 bases at J, with 4 bases between the two ends. From germline, CDR1 is SGHTA and CDR2 FQGNSA. The CDR3 covers 12 residues. In DNA, the CDR3 is TGTGCCAGCAGCTTTGCGACAGATACGCAGTATTTT. Translating gives CASSFATDTQYF.

The CDR3 protein is CASSPQLAGELDNEQFF. CDR3 nucleotides: TGTGCCAGCAGCCCGCAGTTAGCGGGAGAGTTGGACAATGAGCAGTTCTTC. The V and J genes are TRBV7-7 and TRBJ2-1; 9 bases line up with TRBD2. V gave up 5 bases and J gave up 5 bases; unmatched junction bases: 13. The CDR3 has 17 residues. Germline CDR1 and CDR2: SSHAT and FNYEAQ (reference sequence).

This sequence joins TRBV19 and TRBJ1-4; no clear D gene. CDR1 is LNHDA, CDR2 SQIVND, per germline (reference sequence). The V end was cut by 5 bases, the J end by 8 bases, with 12 bases between. The CDR3 runs to 13 residues. The CDR3 region has the DNA TGTGCCAGTAGTTACCAGGCCTCGGAAAAACTGTTTTTT. Translation gives CASSYQASEKLFF.

This clone was seen just once. The CDR3 here is CASSPPDRGKNIQYF. The CDR3 coding sequence is TGCGCCAGCAGCCCACCGGACAGGGGGAAAAACATTCAGTACTTC. This sequence joins TRBV5-1 and TRBJ2-4; 10 bases are shared with TRBD1. The length of the CDR3 is 15 residues. Germline CDR1 reads SGHRS; CDR2 reads YFSETQ. The J segment lost 4 bases and the V segment lost 4 bases, leaving 5 bases of the junction unmatched.

The genes are TRBV3-1 (or the pseudogene TRBV3-2) and TRBJ2-3, with TRBD2 matching 11 bases. J gave up 2 bases and V 1 base, and 2 bases lay outside the gene matches. Germline CDR1 is LGHDT and CDR2 is YNNKEL (reference sequence). The CDR3 totals 16 residues. DNA of the CDR3: TGTGCCAGCAGCCAAGGGACTAGCGGGTTCACAGATACGCAGTATTTT. This gives the protein CASSQGTSGFTDTQYF.

The rearrangement joins TRBV27 to TRBJ2-3, with 10 bases that match TRBD2. Trimming took 0 bases from V and 2 from J; bases not matched to a gene: 5. The CDR3 is 17 residues long. Germline CDR1 is MNHEY and CDR2 is SMNVEV (reference sequence). The CDR3 sequence is CASSLSDSGGFTDTQYF. CDR3 DNA sequence: TGTGCCAGCAGTTTATCGGATAGCGGGGGGTTCACAGATACGCAGTATTTT.

The genes are TRBV19 and TRBJ2-6; D might be TRBD2 (5 bases). The CDR3 consists of 17 residues. Between the trimmed V and J ends, which lost 5 bases and 3 bases, there was a span of 17 bases. Germline CDR1 and CDR2: LNHDA and SQIVND (reference sequence). This CDR3 reads CASSGSGVSYGANVLTF. The CDR3 DNA is TGTGCCAGTAGTGGAAGCGGAGTGAGCTATGGGGCCAACGTCCTGACTTTC.

The CDR3 is CASRPTGGTREQYF. The CDR3 nucleotides read TGTGCCAGCAGACCGACAGGGGGAACTAGAGAGCAGTACTTC. The chain employs TRBV2 and TRBJ2-7; 9 bases match TRBD1. After removal of 6 bases from V and 7 bases from J, the junction contained 10 bases not matched to a gene. Germline loops: CDR1 SNHLY, CDR2 FYNNEI. This CDR3 region has 14 residues.

The chain combines TRBV7-9 with TRBJ1-5; D ambiguous. From germline, CDR1 is SEHNR and CDR2 FQNEAQ (reference sequence). V was pared by 6 bases and J by 3 bases, with 12 bases between. The CDR3 sequence is 14 residues long. CDR3 region: CASREDGDNQPQHF. The CDR3 DNA reads TGTGCCAGCAGAGAGGACGGGGACAATCAGCCCCAGCATTTT.

V is TRBV27 and J is TRBJ1-4; D is unresolved. The CDR3 consists of 15 residues. The V end was cut by 4 bases, the J end by 0 bases, with 9 bases between. Germline CDR1 MNHEY, CDR2 SMNVEV (reference sequence). The CDR3 sequence: CASSWEGATNEKLFF. CDR3 DNA sequence: TGTGCCAGCAGTTGGGAGGGAGCAACTAATGAAAAACTGTTTTTT.

This rearrangement joins TRBV9 to TRBJ2-4, with D possibly being TRBD1 (7 bases). Germline lookup yields CDR1 SGDLS and CDR2 YYNGEE. The CDR3 has 16 residues. Trimming removed 4 bases at V and 6 bases at J, with 20 bases between. The CDR3 nucleotides read TGTGCCAGCAGCCCCGGGGGACCCGAGGGGGCAAACATTCAGTACTTC. Translated: CASSPGGPEGANIQYF.

J is TRBJ2-7 and V is TRBV18; D gene uncertain. V lost 3 bases and J 0 bases, leaving 6 bases between the germline ends. From germline, CDR1 is KGHSH and CDR2 LQKENI. The CDR3 consists of 13 residues. This chain's CDR3 is CASSPPGSYEQYF. CDR3 DNA sequence: TGTGCCAGCTCACCTCCGGGCTCCTACGAGCAGTACTTC.

As to this clone: Other DNA sequences in the same sample also yield this CDR3. This chain uses TRBV18 with TRBJ1-1; perhaps TRBD1 as D (6 bases). The germline gives CDR1 KGHSH, CDR2 LQKENI. The V end was cut by 2 bases, the J end by 1 base, with 8 bases between. This CDR3 is 14 amino acids long. This chain's CDR3 is CASSPGQPNTEAFF. Written as DNA, the CDR3 is TGTGCCAGCTCACCAGGACAGCCGAACACTGAAGCTTTCTTT. The entire variable domain, with the rest obtained from reference TRBV18 and TRBJ1-1, is as follows: NAGVMQNPRHLVRRRGQEARLRCSPMKGHSHVYWYRQLPEEGLKFMVYLQKENIIDESGMPKERFSAEFPKEGPSILRIQQVVRGDSAAYFCASSPGQPNTEAFFGQGTRLTVV.

The V and J genes are TRBV2 and TRBJ2-7; 9 positions agree with TRBD1. CDR3 length: 15 amino acids. V was clipped by 0 bases and J by 5 bases; unmatched bases: 5. Per germline, CDR1 SNHLY and CDR2 FYNNEI. Here the CDR3 DNA reads TGTGCCAGCAGTGAAGCCACCGGGACAGGGCACGAGCAGTACTTC. Its protein product is CASSEATGTGHEQYF.

This clone was seen a single time. This chain connects TRBV9 to TRBJ1-5; unclear D gene. The CDR3 spans 12 residues. Germline V gene data show CDR1 as SGDLS and CDR2 as YYNGEE. V was shortened by 7 bases and J by 3 bases, with 8 bases between the two germline ends. The CDR3: CASGEANQPQHF. The CDR3 nucleotides are TGTGCCAGCGGGGAGGCCAATCAGCCCCAGCATTTT.

This clone has just a few counts. The CDR3 is CASSNYGVNYGYTF. CDR3 nucleotide sequence: TGTGCCAGTAGTAACTACGGAGTAAACTATGGCTACACCTTC. This chain uses TRBV19 with TRBJ1-2; D is undetermined. The CDR3 covers 14 residues. The V and J ends lost 4 bases and 2 bases respectively, with 11 bases between them. Germline assignment: CDR1 LNHDA and CDR2 SQIVND (reference sequence).

J is TRBJ2-7 and V is TRBV18; D possibly corresponds to TRBD1 (5 bases). V lost 6 bases and J 2 bases, leaving 8 bases between the germline ends. The germline V gene has CDR1 KGHSH and CDR2 LQKENI. The CDR3 is 12 amino acids. The CDR3 loop reads CASSQDTYEQYF. The CDR3 region has the DNA TGTGCCAGCTCTCAGGACACCTACGAGCAGTACTTC.

The rearrangement links TRBV27 to TRBJ1-2; D gene uncertain. The CDR3 is 13 residues long. The V gene's germline CDR1 is MNHEY and CDR2 SMNVEV (reference sequence). V shed 3 bases and J shed 4 bases, with 9 bases lying between them. The CDR3 is CASSLEGSYGYTF. CDR3 bases: TGTGCCAGCAGTTTGGAGGGTAGCTATGGCTACACCTTC.

This clone occurred once. This chain links TRBV15 with TRBJ2-1; 7 nucleotides align to TRBD2. The V gene's germline CDR1 is LNHNV and CDR2 YYDKDF (reference sequence). The CDR3 loop spans 16 amino acids. V trimming: 1 base; J trimming: 2 bases; junction bases outside the gene matches: 5. For the CDR3, the DNA is TGTGCCACCAGCAGAGTCGCCCTAGCGGCCTACAATGAGCAGTTCTTC. This codes for CATSRVALAAYNEQFF.